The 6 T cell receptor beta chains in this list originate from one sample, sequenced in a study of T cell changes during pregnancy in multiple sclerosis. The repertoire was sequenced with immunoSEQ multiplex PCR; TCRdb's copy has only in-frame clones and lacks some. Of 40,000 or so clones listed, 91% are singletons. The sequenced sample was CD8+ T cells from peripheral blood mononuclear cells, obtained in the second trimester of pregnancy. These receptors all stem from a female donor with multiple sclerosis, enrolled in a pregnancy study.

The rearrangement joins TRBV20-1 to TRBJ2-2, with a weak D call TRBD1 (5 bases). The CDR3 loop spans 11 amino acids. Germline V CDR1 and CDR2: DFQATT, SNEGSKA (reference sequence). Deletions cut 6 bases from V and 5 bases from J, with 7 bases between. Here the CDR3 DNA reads TGCAGTGCCGACAGAACCGGGGAGCTGTTTTTT. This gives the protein CSADRTGELFF.

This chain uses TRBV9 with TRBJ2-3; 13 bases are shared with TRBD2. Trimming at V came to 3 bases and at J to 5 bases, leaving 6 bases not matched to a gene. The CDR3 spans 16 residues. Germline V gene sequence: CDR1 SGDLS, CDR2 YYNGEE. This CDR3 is CASSALAGGVRDTQYF. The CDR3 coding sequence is TGTGCCAGCAGCGCACTAGCGGGAGGGGTGAGAGATACGCAGTATTTT.

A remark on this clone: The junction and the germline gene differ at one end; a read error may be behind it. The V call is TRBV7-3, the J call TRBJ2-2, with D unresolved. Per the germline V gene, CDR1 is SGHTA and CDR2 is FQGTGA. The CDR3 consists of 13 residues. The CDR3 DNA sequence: TGTGTCAGCAGCCCCCTAGGCACCGGGGAGCTGTTTTTT. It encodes CVSSPLGTGELFF.

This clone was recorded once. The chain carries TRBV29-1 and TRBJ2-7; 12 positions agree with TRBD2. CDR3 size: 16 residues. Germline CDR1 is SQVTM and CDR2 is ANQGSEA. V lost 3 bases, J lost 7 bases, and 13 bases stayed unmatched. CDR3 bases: TGCAGCGTTGAGGCTAGCGGGAGGGCCCTTCTCGGGGAGCAGTACTTC. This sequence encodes CSVEASGRALLGEQYF.

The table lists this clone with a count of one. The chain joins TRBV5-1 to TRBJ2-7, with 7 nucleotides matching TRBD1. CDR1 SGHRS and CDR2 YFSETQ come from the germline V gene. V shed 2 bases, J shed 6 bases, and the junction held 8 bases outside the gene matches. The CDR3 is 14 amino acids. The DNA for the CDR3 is TGCGCCAGCAGCTTACAGGGGATGGGTGCCGAGCAGTACTTC. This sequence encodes CASSLQGMGAEQYF.

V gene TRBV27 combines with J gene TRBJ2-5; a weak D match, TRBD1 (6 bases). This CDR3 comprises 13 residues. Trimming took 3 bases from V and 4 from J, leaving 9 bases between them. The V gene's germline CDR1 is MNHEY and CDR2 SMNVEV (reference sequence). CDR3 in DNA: TGTGCCAGCAGTTTTCTGGGGGCAGAGACCCAGTACTTC. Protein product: CASSFLGAETQYF.